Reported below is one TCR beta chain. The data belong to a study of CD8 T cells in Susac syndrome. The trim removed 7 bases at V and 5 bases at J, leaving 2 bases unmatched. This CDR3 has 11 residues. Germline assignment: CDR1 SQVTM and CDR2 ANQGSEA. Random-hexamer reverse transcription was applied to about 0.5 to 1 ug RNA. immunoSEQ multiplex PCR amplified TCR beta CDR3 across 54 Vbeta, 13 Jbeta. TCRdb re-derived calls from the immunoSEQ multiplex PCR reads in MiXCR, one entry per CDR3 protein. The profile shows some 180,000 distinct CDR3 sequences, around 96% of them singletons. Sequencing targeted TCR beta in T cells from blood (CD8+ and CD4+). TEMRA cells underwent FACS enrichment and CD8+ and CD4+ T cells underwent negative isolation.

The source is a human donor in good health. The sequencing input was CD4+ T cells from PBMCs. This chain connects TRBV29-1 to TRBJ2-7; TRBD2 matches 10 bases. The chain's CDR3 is CSAGTSDEQYF. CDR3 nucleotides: TGCAGCGCCGGGACTAGCGACGAGCAGTACTTC.